This T cell receptor (beta chain) was documented in a study of blood T cell repertoires in COVID-19. As for the study in general: Sites across the United States, Italy and Spain contributed samples from acute and convalescent COVID-19.

This CDR3 is 15 amino acids long. V lost 3 bases and J lost 7; bases outside the gene matches: 8. Germline V gene sequence: CDR1 GTSNPN, CDR2 SVGIG (reference sequence). This clone has a count of ten or more. The table came from immunoSEQ multiplex PCR; TCRdb's copy has only in-frame clones and leaves some out. The sample yields 110,000 to 150,000 clones, 80% seen once. The rearrangement joins TRBV30 to TRBJ2-2; 10 bases line up with TRBD1. The origin of this receptor is a woman aged 50 to 60 with acute or convalescent COVID-19. The sample taken for sequencing was peripheral blood. The CDR3 region is CAWSRQGAGHGELFF. CDR3 DNA sequence: TGTGCCTGGAGCCGACAGGGGGCAGGACACGGGGAGCTGTTTTTT.